The T cell receptor (beta chain) described here comes from a study of blood T cell repertoires in COVID-19. Background on the study: Acute and convalescent COVID-19 specimens originated in the United States, Italy and Spain. Sources were T cells, B-cell-depleted T cells, or PBMCs; the material itself was cDNA or gDNA.

Looked up from germline, CDR1 is LGHDT and CDR2 is YNNKEL (reference sequence). The V gene lost 1 base and the J gene lost 7 bases, with 19 bases spanning the gap. The CDR3 contains 16 residues. Original analysis: Amplifying reference gene primers gave estimates of nucleated cell counts. This table comes from immunoSEQ multiplex PCR, and its TCRdb copy is limited to in-frame clones, with some not included. D and trimming come from the DNA, and the V and J calls and clone size come from that table. Of fewer than 70,000 clones listed, 88% are singletons. The chain is built from TRBV3-1 (or the pseudogene TRBV3-2) and TRBJ1-2; D is perhaps TRBD1 (5 bases). Sequencing was done on a sample of peripheral blood. This sequence was found in a woman between 70 and 85 years old with active COVID-19. The DNA of the CDR3 is TGTGCCAGCAGCCAAGTTTTTTCTAGGGGAACGGGTGGCTACACCTTC. This translates into CASSQVFSRGTGGYTF.